A selection of T cell receptor beta chains follows, all from one sample in a study of Graves' ophthalmopathy and Graves' hyperthyroidism. TCRdb independently ran MiXCR on the multiplex PCR reads; one entry per CDR3 protein. Among about 220,000 distinct CDR3 sequences listed, about a fifth were seen once. Sequenced sample: peripheral blood. These receptors were taken from a woman aged 50 to 60 with Graves' ophthalmopathy. Each CDR3 is given with its conserved first and last residue. D genes are given only for firm matches. For some rows the clone size is stated as once, few or many, or as a class when expanded; others skip it.

v_call,d_call,j_call,clone_size,cdr3_length,cdr3_aa,cdr3_nt
TRBV5-1,TRBD2,TRBJ2-1,.,16,CASSRYSGRGYNEQFF,TGCGCCAGCAGCCGATATAGCGGGAGAGGGTACAATGAGCAGTTCTTC
TRBV11-1,.,TRBJ2-5,many,12,CASSYGGETQYF,TGTGCAAGTTCTTATGGGGGAGAGACCCAGTACTTC
TRBV12-3/TRBV12-4,.,TRBJ1-2,many,12,CAAGGEYYGYTF,TGTGCCGCGGGCGGGGAATACTATGGCTACACCTTC
TRBV29-1,.,TRBJ1-1,many,16,CSALGGREVLNTEAFF,TGCAGCGCCCTCGGGGGCAGGGAGGTTCTGAACACTGAAGCTTTCTTT
TRBV6-5,TRBD1,TRBJ2-5,.,13,CASSWDRKETQYF,TGTGCCAGCAGTTGGGACAGGAAAGAGACCCAGTACTTC
TRBV7-9,.,TRBJ2-7,many,14,CASSKDRRDYEQYF,TGTGCCAGCAGCAAAGACAGGCGGGACTACGAGCAGTACTTC
TRBV25-1,TRBD1,TRBJ1-2,many,13,CASSGTDRDGYTF,TGTGCCAGCAGTGGAACGGACAGGGATGGCTACACCTTC
TRBV11-2,.,TRBJ2-7,many,17,CASSSPREGALHSEQYF,TGTGCCAGCAGCTCCCCGAGGGAGGGGGCGCTTCATTCCGAGCAGTACTTC
TRBV20-1,TRBD1,TRBJ2-7,many,13,CSEQGQATYEQYF,TGCAGTGAGCAGGGACAGGCAACCTACGAGCAGTACTTC
TRBV2,.,TRBJ2-2,.,14,CAHRADLNTGELFF,TGTGCCCACAGAGCGGACTTGAACACCGGGGAGCTGTTTTTT
TRBV5-4,TRBD1,TRBJ2-7,.,13,CASSSGTGLIQYF,TGTGCCAGCAGCTCCGGGACAGGGCTCATACAGTACTTC
TRBV3-1,.,TRBJ2-5,many,14,CASSQDQRLETQYF,TGTGCCAGCAGCCAAGACCAACGCTTAGAGACCCAGTACTTC
TRBV6-5,.,TRBJ1-1,many,13,CASSSDSVTEAFF,TGTGCCAGCAGTTCGGACAGCGTCACTGAAGCTTTCTTT
TRBV6-5,TRBD2,TRBJ2-2,.,16,CASIWSGRALAGELFF,TGTGCCAGCATTTGGAGCGGGAGGGCCCTCGCCGGGGAGCTGTTTTTT
TRBV19,.,TRBJ2-6,many,15,CASRPPGAGANVLTF,TGTGCCAGTAGACCACCAGGGGCTGGGGCCAACGTCCTGACTTTC
TRBV6-2/TRBV6-3,.,TRBJ2-5,.,14,CASRGQPNVRTQYF,TGTGCCAGCAGAGGACAACCTAATGTTCGGACCCAGTACTTC
TRBV3-1,.,TRBJ2-5,few,15,CASSQGGLQRETQYF,TGTGCCAGCAGCCAGGGTGGGCTCCAACGGGAGACCCAGTACTTC
TRBV19,.,TRBJ2-2,few,16,CASSRYAARNTGELFF,TGTGCCAGTAGTAGGTACGCCGCAAGAAACACCGGGGAGCTGTTTTTT
TRBV2,.,TRBJ2-7,many,14,CASSGRVIRYEQYF,TGTGCCAGCAGTGGCAGGGTTATTAGGTACGAGCAGTACTTC
TRBV20-1,.,TRBJ2-7,many,14,CSASYPDITYEQYF,TGCAGTGCTTCCTACCCGGACATCACCTACGAGCAGTACTTC
TRBV6-1,TRBD1,TRBJ2-7,.,15,CASSEFGTGLYEQYF,TGTGCCAGCAGTGAATTCGGGACAGGGCTCTACGAGCAGTACTTC
TRBV30,.,TRBJ1-1,many,11,CAWSVGSEAFF,TGTGCCTGGAGTGTTGGATCTGAAGCTTTCTTT
TRBV7-2,TRBD1,TRBJ1-1,many,14,CASSRQGLGTEAFF,TGTGCCAGCAGCCGACAGGGGTTGGGCACTGAAGCTTTCTTT
TRBV6-5,.,TRBJ2-2,many,14,CASSYEGVTGELFF,TGTGCCAGCAGTTACGAGGGGGTTACCGGGGAGCTGTTTTTT
TRBV12-5,.,TRBJ2-7,many,14,CASGATGPSYEQYF,TGTGCTAGTGGTGCAACGGGACCCTCCTACGAGCAGTACTTC
TRBV6-5,TRBD1,TRBJ2-5,many,16,CASSRRTGGRGETQYF,TGTGCCAGCAGCCGGAGGACAGGGGGACGTGGAGAGACCCAGTACTTC
TRBV28,.,TRBJ1-2,many,11,CASRRYYGYTF,TGTGCCAGCAGACGGTACTATGGCTACACCTTC
TRBV14,.,TRBJ2-5,.,15,CASSQTQGFQETQYF,TGTGCCAGCAGCCAGACACAGGGCTTCCAAGAGACCCAGTACTTC
TRBV12-3/TRBV12-4,TRBD1,TRBJ1-1,few,16,CASSLYSGGAGTEAFF,TGTGCCAGCAGTCTCTACTCAGGGGGCGCGGGGACTGAAGCTTTCTTT
TRBV9,TRBD1,TRBJ2-5,many,14,CASSSTGVWETQYF,TGTGCCAGCAGCTCAACAGGGGTTTGGGAGACCCAGTACTTC
TRBV3-1,.,TRBJ1-1,.,15,CASSQALTGRTEAFF,TGTGCCAGCAGCCAGGCCCTTACAGGGCGTACTGAAGCTTTCTTT
TRBV10-3,TRBD2,TRBJ2-7,few,13,CATRLAGGYEQYF,TGTGCCACCAGGTTGGCGGGAGGCTACGAGCAGTACTTC
TRBV28,TRBD1,TRBJ1-5,many,14,CASIRTGSNQPQHF,TGTGCCAGTATAAGGACAGGGAGCAATCAGCCCCAGCATTTT
TRBV27,.,TRBJ1-1,.,17,CASSRGRGHTMNTEAFF,TGTGCCAGCAGTCGGGGGAGGGGACACACCATGAACACTGAAGCTTTCTTT